These 11 T cell receptor beta chains came from one sample sequenced in a study of beta chain features in type 1 diabetes. Notes on the study in general: When Type 1 diabetes patients were examined, their TCRB CDR3s proved moderately but significantly shorter in all four CD4+ subsets.

Their specific antigens are unknown. Every isolated RNA sample was fully reverse transcribed, so sequencing captured expressed TCRB transcripts. Clones were sequenced by immunoSEQ multiplex PCR, and TCRdb holds only the in-frame ones, with some missing. The repertoire holds hundreds of thousands of clones, with about an eighth as singletons. The sequencing sample was made of naive CD4+ T cells from blood. These receptors were collected from a man aged 18 to 35 with type 1 diabetes.

The rearrangement uses TRBV25-1 and TRBJ2-3, with a tentative D call TRBD1 (6 bases). The CDR3 has 13 residues. CDR1 is MGHDK, CDR2 SYGVNS, per germline. V lost 5 bases and J 8 bases, leaving 14 bases between the germline ends. The CDR3 here is CASSNRVPPTQYF. The CDR3, as DNA: TGTGCCAGCAGTAACAGGGTACCCCCTACGCAGTATTTT.

The rearrangement uses TRBV7-9 and TRBJ2-3; D may be TRBD1 (6 bases). The germline CDR1 and CDR2 sequences are SEHNR and FQNEAQ (reference sequence). The CDR3 is 14 residues long. Trimming removed 9 bases at V and 0 bases at J, with 13 bases between. CDR3 sequence (DNA): TGTGCCAGTTTAAGGGACACAAGCACAGATACGCAGTATTTT. This codes for CASLRDTSTDTQYF.

This clone was counted a few times. The chain carries TRBV6-1 and TRBJ2-1, with a weak D call TRBD2 (5 bases). CDR3 size: 14 residues. The germline V and J ends were trimmed by 8 bases and 4 bases, with 15 bases remaining between them. Germline CDR1 is MNHNS and CDR2 is SASEGT. The CDR3 DNA follows: TGTGCCAGCCTAAGGGAGACTTTATACAATGAGCAGTTCTTC. The encoded protein is CASLRETLYNEQFF.

The chain employs TRBV29-1 and TRBJ2-5, with D unclear. Trimming left V 7 bases short and J 2 bases short, with 11 bases between. CDR1 is SQVTM, CDR2 ANQGSEA, per germline. The CDR3 runs to 12 residues. Here the CDR3 reads CSGQTLQETQYF. The CDR3 nucleotides read TGCAGCGGGCAAACATTACAAGAGACCCAGTACTTC.

The table lists this clone with a few counts. The V call is TRBV5-4, the J call TRBJ2-7, with 11 bases fitting TRBD2. Germline V lookup: CDR1 SGHNT, CDR2 YYREEE (reference sequence). The CDR3 has 14 amino acids. With V trimmed by 4 bases and J by 2 bases, 2 bases remained unmatched. The CDR3 reads CASSGSGRAYEQYF. The CDR3 DNA is TGTGCCAGCAGCGGTAGCGGGAGGGCCTACGAGCAGTACTTC.

This clone has more than one count but fewer than ten. This chain connects TRBV7-9 to TRBJ2-3, with D uncertain. CDR1 and CDR2 (germline): SEHNR, FQNEAQ (reference sequence). With 8 bases removed from V and 1 base from J, the gap between germline ends came to 13 bases. The CDR3 has 14 residues. CDR3 amino acids: CASSLAERTDTQYF. The CDR3, as DNA: TGTGCCAGCTCTCTGGCGGAACGCACAGATACGCAGTATTTT.

This clone has just a few counts. The gene calls are TRBV6-5 and TRBJ2-1, with no clear D. The germline gives CDR1 MNHEY, CDR2 SVGAGI. The V and J ends lost 5 bases and 1 base respectively, with 9 bases between them. The CDR3 spans 14 residues. CDR3 DNA: TGTGCCAGCAGTCAACGATTTTCCTACAATGAGCAGTTCTTC. Translated, it gives CASSQRFSYNEQFF.

This clone occurred a few times. The CDR3: CAWSSNRDSGTEAFF. DNA of the CDR3: TGTGCCTGGAGTTCAAACCGGGACTCGGGCACTGAAGCTTTCTTT. The genes are TRBV30 and TRBJ1-1; a weak D match, TRBD1 (5 bases). Trimming left V 2 bases short and J 4 bases short, with 17 bases between. CDR3 length: 15 residues. Germline lookup yields CDR1 GTSNPN and CDR2 SVGIG (reference sequence). Together with reference TRBV30 and TRBJ1-1, the CDR3 gives the full variable domain: SQTIHQWPATLVQPVGSPLSLECTVEGTSNPNLYWYRQAAGRGLQLLFYSVGIGQISSEVPQNLSASRPQDRQFILSSKKLLLSDSGFYLCAWSSNRDSGTEAFFGQGTRLTVV.

The chain is built from TRBV28 and TRBJ1-5; D is perhaps TRBD1 (5 bases). CDR3 size: 15 residues. V dropped 7 bases and J dropped 0 bases, with 13 bases sitting between them. Germline CDR1 MDHEN, CDR2 SYDVKM. DNA for the CDR3: TGTGCCAGCACCTCGGTGGGGGGTAGCAATCAGCCCCAGCATTTT. This translates into CASTSVGGSNQPQHF.

This clone was observed a few times. The V call is TRBV6-1, the J call TRBJ2-5; 10 bases fit TRBD2. Germline V gene lookup returns CDR1 MNHNS and CDR2 SASEGT. CDR3 length: 15 amino acids. After removal of 8 bases from V and 0 bases from J, the junction contained 6 bases not matched to a gene. CDR3 DNA: TGTGCCAGCGTGAGACTAGCGGGTAACCAAGAGACCCAGTACTTC. It specifies CASVRLAGNQETQYF.

This clone was counted between two and nine times. Without the conserved terminal phenylalanine or tryptophan, this CDR3 likely stems from a read error. No DNA is shown, since the ends of the CDR3 on it are uncertain; the CDR3 is the one TCRdb lists. The V call is TRBV7-2, the J call TRBJ1-2; the D call in the table, TRBD1, was not verified against the DNA. CDR1 and CDR2 (germline): SGHTA, FQGNSA. Termini included, the CDR3 measures 12 amino acids. This CDR3 is CASSLDRGTGIV.